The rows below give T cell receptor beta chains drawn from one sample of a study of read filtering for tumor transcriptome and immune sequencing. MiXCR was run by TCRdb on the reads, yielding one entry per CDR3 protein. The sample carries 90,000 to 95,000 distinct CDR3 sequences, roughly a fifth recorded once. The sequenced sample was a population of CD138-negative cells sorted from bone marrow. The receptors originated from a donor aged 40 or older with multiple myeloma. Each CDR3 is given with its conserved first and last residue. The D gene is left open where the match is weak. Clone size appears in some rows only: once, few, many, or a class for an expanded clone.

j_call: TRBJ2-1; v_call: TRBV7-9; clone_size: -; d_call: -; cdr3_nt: TGTGCCAGCAGGAGCCGGGGCAATGAGCGGTTCTTC; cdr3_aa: CASRSRGNERFF
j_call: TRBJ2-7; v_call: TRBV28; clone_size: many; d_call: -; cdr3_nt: TGTGCCAGCGGGCAGGGGCCTTACGACCAGTACTTC; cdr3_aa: CASGQGPYDQYF
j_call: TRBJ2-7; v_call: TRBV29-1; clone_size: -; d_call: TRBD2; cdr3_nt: TGCAGCGTTGTTACTAGCGGGGGACTTTACGAGCAGTACTTC; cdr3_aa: CSVVTSGGLYEQYF
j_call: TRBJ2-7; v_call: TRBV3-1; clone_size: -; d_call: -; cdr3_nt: TGTGCCAGCAGCCAAGCCCTCTCCTACGAGCAGTACTTC; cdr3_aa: CASSQALSYEQYF
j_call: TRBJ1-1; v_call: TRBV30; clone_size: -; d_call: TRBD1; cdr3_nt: TGTGCCGGTTACAGGGGCGGCGGTGGTTCGAACACTGAAGCTTTCTTT; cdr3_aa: CAGYRGGGGSNTEAFF
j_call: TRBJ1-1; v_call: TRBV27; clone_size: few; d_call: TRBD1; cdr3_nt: TGTGCCAGCGAGACAGGGGGCAAGGGGAACACTGAAGCTTTCTTT; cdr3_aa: CASETGGKGNTEAFF
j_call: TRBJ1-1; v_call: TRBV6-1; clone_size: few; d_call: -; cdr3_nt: TGTGCCAGCAGTGAAGCGCGACGGCTGAACACTGAAGCTTTCTTT; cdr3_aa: CASSEARRLNTEAFF
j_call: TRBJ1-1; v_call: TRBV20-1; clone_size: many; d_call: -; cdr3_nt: TGCAGTGCTAGAGTTGGAGGGAATGCTCTGAACACTGAAGCTTTCTTT; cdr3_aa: CSARVGGNALNTEAFF
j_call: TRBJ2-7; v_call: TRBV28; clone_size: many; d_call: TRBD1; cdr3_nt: TGTGCCAGCAGTTTGAGGACAGGGGGCCGGAACGAGCAGTACTTC; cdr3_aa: CASSLRTGGRNEQYF
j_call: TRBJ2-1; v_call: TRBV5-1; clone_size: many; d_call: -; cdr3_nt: TGCGCCAGCAGCTTGCGTGGAACCTACAATGAGCAGTTCTTC; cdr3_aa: CASSLRGTYNEQFF
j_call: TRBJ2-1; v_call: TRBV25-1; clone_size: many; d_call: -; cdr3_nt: TGTGCCAGCAGTTTGACGGGGAGCTCCTACAATGAGCAGTTCTTC; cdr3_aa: CASSLTGSSYNEQFF
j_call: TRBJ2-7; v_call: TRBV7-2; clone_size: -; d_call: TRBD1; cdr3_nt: TGTGCCAGCAGCCGATCCGGGACAGGGGGCTACGAGCAGTACTTC; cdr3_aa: CASSRSGTGGYEQYF
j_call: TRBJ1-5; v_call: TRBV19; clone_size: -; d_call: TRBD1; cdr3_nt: TGTGCCAGTACCCCTGACAGGGGCGGCCAGCCCCAGCATTTT; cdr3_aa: CASTPDRGGQPQHF
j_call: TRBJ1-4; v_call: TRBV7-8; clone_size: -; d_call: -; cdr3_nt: TGTGCCAGCAGGCTGGGACGCCTCCCAGGGTCGCGATCTAATGAAAAACTGTTTTTT; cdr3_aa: CASRLGRLPGSRSNEKLFF
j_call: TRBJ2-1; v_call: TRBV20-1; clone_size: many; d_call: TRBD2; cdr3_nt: TGCAGTGCTAGCCAGGGGGAGCGGGGGGGCAATGAGCAGTTCTTC; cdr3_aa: CSASQGERGGNEQFF
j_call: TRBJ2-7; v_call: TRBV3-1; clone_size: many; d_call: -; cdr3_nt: TGTGCCAGCAGCCAGAGGTTAGGGGTGAAGGACGAGCAGTACTTC; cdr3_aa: CASSQRLGVKDEQYF
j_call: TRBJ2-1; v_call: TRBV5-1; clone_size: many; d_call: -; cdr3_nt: TGCGCCAGCAGCTCTACCGGGGACGGGTACAATGAGCAGTTCTTC; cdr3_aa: CASSSTGDGYNEQFF
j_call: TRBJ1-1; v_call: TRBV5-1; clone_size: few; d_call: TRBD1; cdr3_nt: TGCGCCAGCAGCTTGGAGGGGACAGAGAACACTGAAGCTTTCTTT; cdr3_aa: CASSLEGTENTEAFF
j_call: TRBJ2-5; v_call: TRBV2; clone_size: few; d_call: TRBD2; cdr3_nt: TGTGCCAGCAGATTTAGCGGGGTCCCTCAAGAGACCCAGTACTTC; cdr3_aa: CASRFSGVPQETQYF
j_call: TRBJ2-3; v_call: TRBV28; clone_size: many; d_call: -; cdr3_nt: TGTGCCAGCAGCCTACAATCCGGACTAGGGTTTTGGGGGCCGCAGTATTTT; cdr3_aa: CASSLQSGLGFWGPQYF
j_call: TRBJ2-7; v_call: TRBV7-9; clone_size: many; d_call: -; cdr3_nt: TGTGCCAGCAGCCTTATTGGGACGGCCCCCAACGAGCAGTACTTC; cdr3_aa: CASSLIGTAPNEQYF
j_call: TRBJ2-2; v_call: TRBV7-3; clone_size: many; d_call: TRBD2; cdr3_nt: TGTGCCAGCAGCCCCCAACTAGCGGGGGTATCCGGGGAGCTGTTTTTT; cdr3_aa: CASSPQLAGVSGELFF